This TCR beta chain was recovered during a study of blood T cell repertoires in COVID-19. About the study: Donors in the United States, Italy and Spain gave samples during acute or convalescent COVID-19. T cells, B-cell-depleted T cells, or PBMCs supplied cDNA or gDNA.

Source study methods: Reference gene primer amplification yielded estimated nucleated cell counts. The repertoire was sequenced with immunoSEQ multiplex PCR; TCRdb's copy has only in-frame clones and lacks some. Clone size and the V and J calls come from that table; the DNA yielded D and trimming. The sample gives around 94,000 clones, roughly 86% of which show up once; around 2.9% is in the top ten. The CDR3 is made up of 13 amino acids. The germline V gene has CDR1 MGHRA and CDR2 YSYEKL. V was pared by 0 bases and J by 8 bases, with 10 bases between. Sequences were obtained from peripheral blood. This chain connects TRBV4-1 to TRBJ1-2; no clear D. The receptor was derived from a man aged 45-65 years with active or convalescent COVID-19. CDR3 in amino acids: CASSQERGAGYTF. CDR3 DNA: TGCGCCAGCAGCCAAGAAAGAGGCGCGGGCTACACCTTC.